This T cell receptor (beta chain) was captured by sequencing in a study of blood T cell repertoires in COVID-19. The CDR3 consists of 16 residues. The germline V gene encodes CDR1 SGHAT and CDR2 FQNNGV. V lost 4 bases to trimming and J lost 4 bases; unmatched junction nucleotides: 5. TCRdb's copy holds only in-frame clones and misses some; the assay was immunoSEQ multiplex PCR. Seen here are approximately 160,000 clones, around 84% observed once, and the top ten hold more than 6.5%. The genes are TRBV11-2 and TRBJ2-1, with 12 bases that match TRBD2. Material: peripheral blood. The sequence was obtained from a woman aged 60-75 years with COVID-19, enrolled during active disease. The CDR3 here is CASSWGTSGRYNEQFF. CDR3 nucleotide sequence: TGTGCCAGCAGCTGGGGGACTAGCGGGCGTTACAATGAGCAGTTCTTC.